The 32 T cell receptor beta chains given below trace back to one sample, sequenced in a study of CD8 T cells in Susac syndrome. Random hexamers primed reverse transcription of about 0.45 to 1 ug RNA. TCRdb redid the calling of the immunoSEQ multiplex PCR reads with MiXCR, one entry per CDR3 protein. The sample carries 150,000 to 200,000 distinct CDR3 sequences, roughly 95% recorded once. Source material: CD4+ T cells from PBMCs. The source of these receptors is a human donor in good health.

The chain employs TRBV7-9 and TRBJ2-5; TRBD1 is a possible D gene (7 bases). Per germline, CDR1 SEHNR and CDR2 FQNEAQ (reference sequence). This CDR3 spans 16 amino acids. Trimming removed 3 bases at V and 7 bases at J, with 21 bases between. Here the CDR3 reads CASSFGGTAGSGTQYF. The CDR3 nucleotides are TGTGCCAGCAGCTTCGGCGGGACAGCAGGTTCCGGGACCCAGTACTTC. The full variable domain, in which reference TRBV7-9 and TRBJ2-5 provide the parts outside the CDR3, is DTGVSQNPRHKITKRGQNVTFRCDPISEHNRLYWYRQTLGQGPEFLTYFQNEAQLEKSRLLSDRFSAERPKGSFSTLEIQRTEQGDSAMYLCASSFGGTAGSGTQYFGPGTRLLVL.

The chain carries TRBV6-2 or TRBV6-3 and TRBJ2-1; no clear D. CDR1 is MNHEY, CDR2 SVGEGT, per germline. The CDR3 spans 12 residues. Trimming stripped 2 bases from V and 10 bases from J, with 9 bases between. The DNA for the CDR3 is TGTGCCAGCAGTTACCCCCCGAGGGAGCAGTTCTTC. Its protein product is CASSYPPREQFF.

This sequence joins TRBV6-5 and TRBJ2-1; TRBD1 agrees at 8 bases. Germline V gives CDR1 MNHEY, CDR2 SVGAGI. The V gene end was trimmed by 6 bases and the J gene end by 2 bases; junction bases not matched to a gene: 3. CDR3 length: 14 amino acids. Here the CDR3 reads CASRGQGPYNEQFF. The CDR3 coding sequence is TGTGCCAGCAGAGGACAGGGACCCTACAATGAGCAGTTCTTC.

The chain joins TRBV3-1 to TRBJ2-5; TRBD2 agrees at 9 bases. Germline V lookup: CDR1 LGHDT, CDR2 YNNKEL (reference sequence). J lost 1 base, V lost 2 bases, and 5 bases had no gene match. This CDR3 is built from 16 residues. Here the CDR3 DNA reads TGTGCCAGCAGCCAACGTGTAGCGGGAGCCCAAGAGACCCAGTACTTC. This codes for CASSQRVAGAQETQYF.

This clonotype was found once. This chain links TRBV29-1 with TRBJ1-5; weak D call: TRBD1 (5 bases). V was trimmed by 5 bases and J by 2 bases, leaving 10 bases between them. CDR3 length: 13 amino acids. The germline V gene has CDR1 SQVTM and CDR2 ANQGSEA. The CDR3 DNA reads TGCAGCGTTCTCGGGGACGGCAATCAGCCCCAGCATTTT. It specifies CSVLGDGNQPQHF.

This clonotype was picked up one time. V usage is TRBV14 and J usage is TRBJ2-7, with D unresolved. Trimming stripped 7 bases from V and 4 bases from J, with 5 bases between. The germline CDR1 and CDR2 sequences are SGHDN and FVKESK. This CDR3 comprises 10 residues. The CDR3: CASTPYEQYF. CDR3 DNA: TGTGCCAGCACCCCTTACGAGCAGTACTTC. The whole variable domain, filled in from reference TRBV14 and TRBJ2-7, reads EAGVTQFPSHSVIEKGQTVTLRCDPISGHDNLYWYRRVMGKEIKFLLHFVKESKQDESGMPNNRFLAERTGGTYSTLKVQPAELEDSGVYFCASTPYEQYFGPGTRLTVT.

The rearrangement joins TRBV28 to TRBJ2-3; TRBD2 matches at 7 bases. V was clipped by 7 bases and J by 5 bases; unmatched bases: 9. From germline, CDR1 is MDHEN and CDR2 SYDVKM. There are 14 residues in the CDR3. Here the CDR3 reads CASMEGRVRDTQYF. DNA for the CDR3: TGTGCCAGCATGGAGGGGAGGGTGAGAGATACGCAGTATTTT.

The rearrangement links TRBV3-1 to TRBJ2-7; D is unresolved. V shed 2 bases and J shed 5 bases, with 1 base lying between them. This CDR3 comprises 10 residues. Germline CDR1 and CDR2: LGHDT and YNNKEL (reference sequence). CDR3 sequence (DNA): TGTGCCAGCAGCCAACACGAGCAGTACTTC. Protein sequence: CASSQHEQYF.

The chain recombines TRBV20-1 with TRBJ2-3; D possibly corresponds to TRBD2 (5 bases). The CDR3 contains 14 residues. Germline loops: CDR1 DFQATT, CDR2 SNEGSKA (reference sequence). V was cut by 7 bases and J by 4 bases, with 18 bases left in between. CDR3 nucleotides: TGCAGTGGCAGCCTCCGAGGGCCGCCAGATACGCAGTATTTT. Translating it yields CSGSLRGPPDTQYF.

V is TRBV6-6 and J is TRBJ2-5; perhaps TRBD2 as D (5 bases). CDR1 is MNHNY, CDR2 SVGAGI, per germline (reference sequence). CDR3 length equals 14 residues. Between the trimmed V and J ends, which lost 0 bases and 2 bases, there was a span of 7 bases. CDR3 bases: TGTGCCAGCAGTTACTCGAGCGGACAAGAGACCCAGTACTTC. This encodes CASSYSSGQETQYF.

This chain connects TRBV29-1 to TRBJ2-1; 8 bases are shared with TRBD2. The CDR3 spans 13 residues. Germline-derived CDR1 and CDR2 are SQVTM and ANQGSEA. J gave up 9 bases and V 6 bases, and 10 bases lay outside the gene matches. In DNA, the CDR3 is TGCAGCGTACAGGGAACGGGAGGGCCTGAGCAGTTCTTC. It encodes CSVQGTGGPEQFF.

The DNA of the CDR3 is TGCAGCGCCTCGGAGAACTATGGCTACACCTTC. Translating it yields CSASENYGYTF. V is TRBV29-1 and J is TRBJ1-2; the D is unclear. Germline CDR1 is SQVTM and CDR2 is ANQGSEA. V shed 7 bases and J shed 2 bases, with 8 bases lying between them. CDR3 length equals 11 residues. The full variable domain, its missing parts supplied by reference TRBV29-1 and TRBJ1-2, is SAVISQKPSRDICQRGTSLTIQCQVDSQVTMMFWYRQQPGQSLTLIATANQGSEATYESGFVIDKFPISRPNLTFSTLTVSNMSPEDSSIYLCSASENYGYTFGSGTRLTVV.

This clonotype was seen a handful of times. V and J are TRBV29-1 and TRBJ1-1; a weak D match, TRBD1 (6 bases). Germline V gives CDR1 SQVTM, CDR2 ANQGSEA. CDR3 size: 13 residues. V shed 4 bases and J shed 2 bases, with 11 bases lying between them. This chain's CDR3 is CSVGRGGNTEAFF. The CDR3, as DNA: TGCAGCGTTGGGAGGGGGGGAAACACTGAAGCTTTCTTT.

V is TRBV30 and J is TRBJ1-5, with 10 positions matching TRBD1. There are 14 residues in the CDR3. CDR1 and CDR2 (germline): GTSNPN, SVGIG (reference sequence). J was trimmed by 2 bases and V by 6 bases; bases with no gene match: 4. For the CDR3, the DNA is TGTGCCTGTGCCGGGACAGGGGGCAATCAGCCCCAGCATTTT. Protein product: CACAGTGGNQPQHF.

This chain's CDR3 is CSVQVYSNQPQHF. The CDR3 region has the DNA TGCAGCGTTCAAGTTTATAGCAATCAGCCCCAGCATTTT. The chain joins TRBV29-1 to TRBJ1-5; D gene ambiguous. CDR1 is SQVTM, CDR2 ANQGSEA, per germline. Trimming removed 5 bases at V and 0 bases at J, with 8 bases between. The CDR3 is made up of 13 amino acids.

The chain couples TRBV20-1 to TRBJ2-7, with D perhaps matching TRBD1 (6 bases). Germline CDR1 is DFQATT and CDR2 is SNEGSKA (reference sequence). The V and J ends lost 1 base and 4 bases respectively, with 23 bases between them. This CDR3 is built from 17 residues. CDR3 amino acids: CSARGLSSRNRAYEQYF. The CDR3 DNA sequence: TGCAGTGCTAGAGGGCTCTCTAGTAGGAACAGGGCGTACGAGCAGTACTTC.

The chain has TRBV29-1 and TRBJ1-1; no clear D gene. From germline, CDR1 is SQVTM and CDR2 ANQGSEA. This CDR3 has 14 residues. V was pared by 2 bases and J by 4 bases, with 14 bases between. The DNA of the CDR3 is TGCAGCGTTGAATTGGGTTATCGGGGCACTGAAGCTTTCTTT. It specifies CSVELGYRGTEAFF.

This sequence joins TRBV6-1 and TRBJ2-7, with 7 positions matching TRBD1. Trimming removed 8 bases from V and 0 bases from J; junction bases left unmatched: 4. The V gene's germline CDR1 is MNHNS and CDR2 SASEGT. This CDR3 has 13 amino acids. The CDR3 protein is CASVGDSSYEQYF. For the CDR3, the DNA is TGTGCCAGCGTCGGGGACAGCTCCTACGAGCAGTACTTC.

This chain links TRBV25-1 with TRBJ1-1; no reliable D call. The ends were cut back, 4 bases at V and 3 bases at J, with 12 bases in the middle. Germline V lookup: CDR1 MGHDK, CDR2 SYGVNS. There are 14 residues in the CDR3. The chain's CDR3 is CASSARLPDTEAFF. DNA for the CDR3: TGTGCCAGCAGTGCGCGGCTCCCGGACACTGAAGCTTTCTTT.

The chain has TRBV4-2 and TRBJ2-1, with D perhaps assigned TRBD1 or TRBD2 (5 bases each). The CDR3 totals 14 residues. The V gene's germline CDR1 is LGHNA and CDR2 YNFKEQ. Trimming removed 0 bases at V and 9 bases at J, with 12 bases between. CDR3 coding DNA: TGTGCCAGCAGCCAAGATCTCCAGGGACGTGAGCAGTTCTTC. Translated: CASSQDLQGREQFF.

The rearrangement joins TRBV12-3 or TRBV12-4 to TRBJ2-3, with TRBD1 matching 9 bases. This CDR3 is built from 15 residues. The ends lost 6 bases at V and 4 bases at J; junction bases unmatched: 8. The CDR3 protein is CASRFGTGTADTQYF. In nucleotides, the CDR3 is TGTGCCAGCAGATTTGGGACAGGGACCGCAGATACGCAGTATTTT.

V and J are TRBV28 and TRBJ2-7, with 9 positions matching TRBD2. Per germline, CDR1 MDHEN and CDR2 SYDVKM. V shed 8 bases, J shed 11 bases, and the junction held 10 bases outside the gene matches. This CDR3 contains 12 residues. DNA of the CDR3: TGTGCCAGCGAGGCTAGCGGGATACCGAAGTACTTC. This encodes CASEASGIPKYF.

The chain is built from TRBV15 and TRBJ1-1; D remains ambiguous. The ends were cut back, 0 bases at V and 0 bases at J, with 5 bases in the middle. The V gene's germline CDR1 is LNHNV and CDR2 YYDKDF (reference sequence). The CDR3 consists of 14 residues. Here the CDR3 reads CATSRDALNTEAFF. CDR3 in DNA: TGTGCCACCAGCAGAGACGCCCTGAACACTGAAGCTTTCTTT.

The chain has TRBV30 and TRBJ2-7, with TRBD1 matching over 7 bases. The CDR3 spans 14 residues. Germline V gives CDR1 GTSNPN, CDR2 SVGIG (reference sequence). V lost 2 bases, J lost 3 bases, and 7 bases stayed unmatched. CDR3 amino acids: CAWSFGTDLYEQYF. Written as DNA, the CDR3 is TGTGCCTGGAGTTTCGGGACAGATCTCTACGAGCAGTACTTC.

CDR3 sequence (DNA): TGTGCCAGCAGCCTACACTCTACTGGGACAGGGGTCGAGCAGTACTTC. Its translation is CASSLHSTGTGVEQYF. V and J are TRBV7-2 and TRBJ2-7, with TRBD1 identical over 10 bases. The CDR3 is 16 amino acids. Germline V gene data show CDR1 as SGHTA and CDR2 as FQGNSA. The J segment lost 6 bases and the V segment lost 5 bases, leaving 13 bases of the junction unmatched.

The J gene is TRBJ2-1, the V gene TRBV9, with 7 bases lining up with TRBD2. V shed 9 bases, J shed 7 bases, and the junction held 4 bases outside the gene matches. The V gene's germline CDR1 is SGDLS and CDR2 YYNGEE. The CDR3 is 11 residues long. The CDR3 protein is CANGAGNEQFF. The DNA for the CDR3 is TGTGCCAACGGAGCGGGGAATGAGCAGTTCTTC.

V usage is TRBV3-1 and J usage is TRBJ2-7; D remains ambiguous. CDR3 length: 13 residues. CDR1 and CDR2 from the germline V gene are LGHDT and YNNKEL (reference sequence). V was clipped by 0 bases and J by 12 bases, with 15 bases between them. CDR3 bases: TGTGCCAGCAGCCAAGATTGGTGGGCGATGAGGTACTTC. Residues: CASSQDWWAMRYF.

The chain couples TRBV27 to TRBJ2-7, with D perhaps assigned TRBD1 or TRBD2 (5 bases each). CDR1 and CDR2 (germline): MNHEY, SMNVEV (reference sequence). V was pared by 5 bases and J by 1 base, with 18 bases between. CDR3 length: 16 residues. CDR3 residues: CASSAAGAGVSYEQYF. The CDR3 DNA reads TGTGCCAGCAGTGCCGCCGGGGCTGGTGTGTCCTACGAGCAGTACTTC.

V usage is TRBV27 and J usage is TRBJ1-1; D remains unclear. The germline gives CDR1 MNHEY, CDR2 SMNVEV (reference sequence). V was trimmed by 8 bases and J by 4 bases, leaving 8 bases between them. This CDR3 spans 11 amino acids. CDR3 DNA sequence: TGTGCCAGCTCTTTGGGCACTGAAGCTTTCTTT. The encoded protein is CASSLGTEAFF.

The chain recombines TRBV28 with TRBJ2-7; D unclear. CDR3 length: 15 amino acids. Trimming stripped 6 bases from V and 2 bases from J, with 17 bases between. Germline CDR1 and CDR2: MDHEN and SYDVKM. The DNA of the CDR3 is TGTGCCAGCAGACAAGGGCTTTTGAGTCCCTACGAGCAGTACTTC. Residues: CASRQGLLSPYEQYF.

The rearrangement links TRBV28 to TRBJ2-6, with 7 nucleotides matching TRBD1. V shed 5 bases and J 4 bases; nucleotides not matched to a gene: 8. The CDR3 contains 16 residues. Per germline, CDR1 MDHEN and CDR2 SYDVKM. CDR3 sequence: CASSRQGHAGANVLTF. CDR3 DNA sequence: TGTGCCAGCAGTCGACAGGGCCACGCGGGGGCCAACGTCCTGACTTTC.

This rearrangement joins TRBV29-1 to TRBJ2-1, with 12 bases matching TRBD2. The germline V gene encodes CDR1 SQVTM and CDR2 ANQGSEA. The CDR3 has 19 amino acids. V lost 7 bases, J lost 0 bases, and 16 bases stayed unmatched. In DNA, the CDR3 is TGCAGCGCTGCGCTGACAGGGACTAGCGGGCGAAGCTCCTACAATGAGCAGTTCTTC. Translating gives CSAALTGTSGRSSYNEQFF.